These T cell receptor beta chains were read from a single sample in a study of T cells in Graves' hyperthyroidism and ophthalmopathy. TCRdb analysed the multiplex PCR reads with MiXCR anew, one entry per CDR3 protein. Among around 250,000 distinct CDR3 sequences listed, about 15% were seen once. Material for sequencing was blood. All receptors come from a middle-aged woman with Graves' hyperthyroidism that later progressed to Graves' ophthalmopathy. Both conserved end residues are part of each CDR3. D genes are given only for firm matches. Size is stated for part of the rows, as once, few or many counts, or as a class when the clone is expanded.

>TRBV6-2/TRBV6-3|TRBD1|-|TRBJ1-1|14
CASSYGAGGTEAFF
TGTGCCAGCAGTTACGGAGCAGGGGGCACTGAAGCTTTCTTT
>TRBV20-1|-|few|TRBJ1-6|14
CSARTGSYNSPLHF
TGCAGTGCTAGAACGGGGTCCTATAATTCACCCCTCCACTTT
>TRBV27|-|many|TRBJ2-7|14
CASSSNRAHYEQYF
TGTGCCAGCAGTTCCAACAGGGCCCATTACGAGCAGTACTTC
>TRBV25-1|TRBD2|many|TRBJ2-4|17
CASSGPGLAGWGDIQYF
TGTGCCAGCAGTGGACCAGGACTAGCGGGATGGGGAGACATTCAGTACTTC
>TRBV7-3|TRBD2|many|TRBJ2-5|14
CASSLAGASETQYF
TGTGCCAGCAGCTTAGCGGGAGCATCGGAGACCCAGTACTTC
>TRBV6-1|-|many|TRBJ1-6|15
CASRRGRDDNSPLHF
TGTGCCAGCAGGAGGGGAAGGGACGATAATTCACCCCTCCACTTT
>TRBV18|-|many|TRBJ1-6|14
CASSPGQGGSPLHF
TGTGCCAGCTCACCGGGTCAGGGTGGTTCACCCCTCCACTTT
>TRBV19|-|few|TRBJ1-2|16
CASSILRTTARSGYTF
TGTGCCAGTAGTATCCTCCGGACAACCGCTAGGAGTGGCTACACCTTC
>TRBV3-1|-|many|TRBJ2-3|15
CASSQGRSPTDTQYF
TGTGCCAGCAGCCAAGGTAGGAGTCCGACAGATACGCAGTATTTT
>TRBV19|-|few|TRBJ2-1|24
CASSISPHPIHRVSPSVSYNEQFF
TGTGCCAGTAGTATAAGTCCACACCCAATCCACAGGGTCTCTCCCTCAGTTTCCTACAATGAGCAGTTCTTC
>TRBV6-2/TRBV6-3|TRBD2|many|TRBJ2-1|15
CASSSLAGGTREQFF
TGTGCCAGCAGTTCCCTAGCGGGAGGAACACGGGAGCAGTTCTTC
>TRBV10-3|TRBD1|-|TRBJ1-1|16
CAISESSGGVNTEAFF
TGTGCCATCAGTGAGTCTTCAGGGGGAGTGAACACTGAAGCTTTCTTT
>TRBV18|-|many|TRBJ1-1|17
CASSPQATRYMNTEAFF
TGTGCCAGCTCACCACAAGCCACACGCTATATGAACACTGAAGCTTTCTTT
>TRBV7-2|-|few|TRBJ2-1|17
CASSLGGGTARYNEQFF
TGTGCCAGCAGCTTAGGTGGAGGGACAGCCCGCTACAATGAGCAGTTCTTC
>TRBV20-1|-|many|TRBJ2-3|10
CSAWSDTQYF
TGCAGTGCTTGGTCAGATACGCAGTATTTT
>TRBV3-1|TRBD1|few|TRBJ1-5|15
CASSLSRQGDQPQHF
TGTGCCAGCAGCCTGAGTCGACAGGGCGATCAGCCCCAGCATTTT
>TRBV15|TRBD2|many|TRBJ2-1|14
CATSRGGGRNEQFF
TGTGCCACCAGCAGAGGGGGGGGTCGCAATGAGCAGTTCTTC
>TRBV12-3/TRBV12-4|TRBD1|-|TRBJ1-2|16
CASSKGQGAANYGYTF
TGTGCCAGCAGCAAGGGGCAGGGGGCGGCAAACTATGGCTACACCTTC
>TRBV2|TRBD1|-|TRBJ2-3|16
CASSHRDRVFPDTQYF
TGTGCCAGCAGTCACCGGGACAGGGTCTTCCCAGATACGCAGTATTTT
>TRBV19|TRBD2|many|TRBJ2-3|17
CASSIRLAGQITDTQYF
TGTGCCAGTAGTATCCGACTAGCGGGACAAATCACAGATACGCAGTATTTT
>TRBV6-1|TRBD2|many|TRBJ2-3|16
CASRRISGGGADTQYF
TGTGCCAGCAGACGGATTAGCGGGGGAGGTGCAGATACGCAGTATTTT
>TRBV30|-|many|TRBJ1-1|15
CAWSRQLNMNTEAFF
TGTGCCTGGAGTCGCCAACTTAATATGAACACTGAAGCTTTCTTT
>TRBV10-3|-|many|TRBJ1-2|12
CAISEGSGGYTF
TGTGCCATCAGTGAGGGTAGCGGTGGCTACACCTTC
>TRBV6-1|TRBD2|few|TRBJ2-7|16
CASSEADGTSGNEQYF
TGTGCCAGCAGTGAAGCGGACGGGACTAGCGGGAACGAGCAGTACTTC
>TRBV29-1|TRBD2|many|TRBJ2-1|14
CSVAAQRGNNEQFF
TGCAGCGTTGCAGCCCAGCGGGGAAACAATGAGCAGTTCTTC
>TRBV20-1|TRBD2|many|TRBJ2-2|16
CSARSLAGVNTGELFF
TGCAGTGCTAGGTCTTTGGCGGGAGTGAACACCGGGGAGCTGTTTTTT
>TRBV7-3|-|many|TRBJ1-1|15
CASSASAGQDTEAFF
TGTGCCAGCAGCGCCTCAGCGGGACAAGACACTGAAGCTTTCTTT
>TRBV11-2|TRBD2|-|TRBJ2-7|15
CASSPKLGLENEQYF
TGTGCCAGCAGCCCCAAACTGGGACTAGAGAACGAGCAGTACTTC
>TRBV19|-|many|TRBJ2-2|17
CASSTHRESVNTGELFF
TGTGCCAGTAGTACTCACAGGGAGAGCGTTAACACCGGGGAGCTGTTTTTT
>TRBV12-3/TRBV12-4|-|many|TRBJ2-1|14
CASSLGSTYNEQFF
TGTGCCAGCAGCCTCGGGAGTACCTACAATGAGCAGTTCTTC
>TRBV20-1|-|many|TRBJ2-7|16
CSATNKAGMPSYEQYF
TGCAGTGCTACCAACAAGGCGGGAATGCCATCCTACGAGCAGTACTTC
>TRBV29-1|TRBD1|many|TRBJ2-7|13
CSASGTGSYEQYF
TGCAGCGCTTCCGGGACAGGATCCTACGAGCAGTACTTC
>TRBV27|TRBD1|many|TRBJ2-3|15
CASSLTGDLPDTQYF
TGTGCCAGCAGTCTAACAGGGGACCTCCCAGATACGCAGTATTTT
>TRBV6-2/TRBV6-3|-|few|TRBJ2-1|16
CASSYGGAGSYNEQFF
TGTGCCAGCAGTTACGGCGGGGCGGGCTCCTACAATGAGCAGTTCTTC
>TRBV27|TRBD1|many|TRBJ2-5|13
CASARDRGETQYF
TGTGCCAGCGCCCGGGACAGGGGTGAGACCCAGTACTTC
>TRBV7-3|-|many|TRBJ1-1|15
CASSLPGTGHPLLFF
TGTGCCAGCAGCTTACCTGGGACGGGACACCCGCTTTTGTTCTTT
>TRBV28|TRBD2|many|TRBJ2-1|23
CASSLPKPRPGLAGVSPYNEQFF
TGTGCCAGCAGTTTACCGAAACCGAGACCGGGACTAGCGGGAGTTAGTCCTTACAATGAGCAGTTCTTC
>TRBV28|TRBD1|few|TRBJ2-7|14
CASSHGRGIAEQYF
TGTGCCAGCAGTCACGGCAGGGGGATAGCCGAGCAGTACTTC
>TRBV28|-|many|TRBJ1-5|15
CASSLGTYSNQPQHF
TGTGCCAGCAGTTTAGGGACGTATAGCAATCAGCCCCAGCATTTT
>TRBV7-9|-|many|TRBJ2-3|14
CASSLAGSEDTQYF
TGTGCCAGCAGCTTAGCCGGGAGTGAAGATACGCAGTATTTT